The 31 T cell receptor beta chains given below trace back to one sample, sequenced in a study of CD8+ T cells in alopecia areata (dated by TCRdb to 2016 to 2018). In light of the paper, this sample's time point label describes: roughly 24 weeks on oral tofacitinib. Sample treatment or condition, as interpreted from the label and publication: oral pan-JAK inhibitor, 5-10 mg twice daily. The library relied on the immunoSEQ multiplex PCR assay. RNA was extracted from all samples and reverse transcribed into cDNA as template for TCR sequencing. TCRdb retrieved this table from immuneACCESS and kept in-frame rearrangements only. Not all clones are present; in checked studies, unresolved V genes account for under half, and no reason is known for the remainder. This sample comprises about 200,000 clones, 55% to 70% of them detected only once. The ten biggest clones cover 5% to 6% of the sample. The sequencing used CD4+ T cells sorted from blood, collected at week 24, from a patient treated with tofacitinib. These receptors were obtained from a human donor with alopecia areata.

This sequence joins TRBV4-2 and TRBJ2-3; D may be TRBD2 (7 bases). This CDR3 has 15 residues. V lost 2 bases and J 2 bases, leaving 11 bases between the germline ends. Per the germline V gene, CDR1 is LGHNA and CDR2 is YNFKEQ. The CDR3 here is CASSQSAGATDTQYF. The CDR3 DNA reads TGTGCCAGCAGCCAATCCGCGGGGGCCACAGATACGCAGTATTTT.

The chain has TRBV30 and TRBJ2-7; 7 bases are a match to TRBD1. The CDR3 sequence is 13 residues long. The germline gives CDR1 GTSNPN, CDR2 SVGIG (reference sequence). The trim removed 4 bases at V and 13 bases at J, leaving 16 bases unmatched. CDR3 residues: CAWTVNDRAPFYF. In nucleotides, the CDR3 is TGTGCCTGGACCGTAAATGACAGGGCCCCATTTTACTTC.

This clone has more than one count but fewer than ten. The chain links TRBV15 to TRBJ1-1, with D hard to call. Germline V gene sequence: CDR1 LNHNV, CDR2 YYDKDF (reference sequence). Trimming took 0 bases from V and 1 from J, leaving 15 bases between them. This CDR3 comprises 17 residues. The CDR3 sequence: CATSRDRLLDGNTEAFF. CDR3 nucleotides: TGTGCCACCAGCAGAGATCGCCTTTTGGACGGGAACACTGAAGCTTTCTTT.

The sample holds a few counts of this clone. This chain uses TRBV7-2 with TRBJ2-1; D is unclear. The CDR3 is 17 residues long. CDR1 SGHTA and CDR2 FQGNSA come from the germline V gene. The V end was cut by 2 bases, the J end by 0 bases, with 14 bases between. DNA of the CDR3: TGTGCCAGCAGCTTAAAGGAGACGTCCAGCTCCTACAATGAGCAGTTCTTC. It codes for CASSLKETSSSYNEQFF. Variable domain in full (rest from reference TRBV7-2 and TRBJ2-1): GAGVSQSPSNKVTEKGKDVELRCDPISGHTALYWYRQSLGQGLEFLIYFQGNSAPDKSGLPSDRFSAERTGGSVSTLTIQRTQQEDSAVYLCASSLKETSSSYNEQFFGPGTRLTVL.

The CDR3 nucleotides read TGCGCCAGCAGCTTGGCGGTAGGGCCCTCCACTGAAGCTTTCTTT. It yields the protein CASSLAVGPSTEAFF. The J gene is TRBJ1-1, the V gene TRBV5-1; D uncertain. Germline CDR1 SGHRS, CDR2 YFSETQ. There are 15 residues in the CDR3. Trimming took off 0 bases at V and 4 bases at J, with 13 bases between the two ends. Full variable domain (missing parts from reference TRBV5-1 and TRBJ1-1): KAGVTQTPRYLIKTRGQQVTLSCSPISGHRSVSWYQQTPGQGLQFLFEYFSETQRNKGNFPGRFSGRQFSNSRSEMNVSTLELGDSALYLCASSLAVGPSTEAFFGQGTRLTVV.

The V gene is TRBV27, the J gene TRBJ1-1, with TRBD1 matching 8 bases. CDR1 MNHEY and CDR2 SMNVEV come from the germline V gene (reference sequence). The V gene end was trimmed by 4 bases and the J gene end by 1 base; junction bases not matched to a gene: 5. CDR3 size: 15 residues. The CDR3 is CASSWQGAGNTEAFF. The CDR3 region has the DNA TGTGCCAGCAGTTGGCAGGGGGCAGGGAACACTGAAGCTTTCTTT.

V usage is TRBV28 and J usage is TRBJ2-2; D may correspond to TRBD1 or TRBD2 (5 bases each). CDR1 MDHEN and CDR2 SYDVKM come from the germline V gene. V lost 4 bases, J lost 3 bases, and 9 bases lay in between. The length of the CDR3 is 14 residues. The chain's CDR3 is CASSSGTDTGELFF. In DNA, the CDR3 is TGTGCCAGCAGTTCCGGGACCGACACCGGGGAGCTGTTTTTT.

V is TRBV7-9 and J is TRBJ1-2; 7 bases are a match to TRBD1. The ends lost 5 bases at V and 2 bases at J; junction bases unmatched: 5. The germline CDR1 and CDR2 sequences are SEHNR and FQNEAQ (reference sequence). The CDR3 totals 14 residues. The CDR3, as DNA: TGTGCCAGCAGCCGGGACAGCGCAAACTATGGCTACACCTTC. Translated, it gives CASSRDSANYGYTF.

Only one count was recorded for this clone. This chain links TRBV5-1 with TRBJ2-7; D uncertain. CDR3 length: 17 amino acids. Germline CDR1 is SGHRS and CDR2 is YFSETQ. The V and J ends lost 4 bases and 0 bases respectively, with 20 bases between them. CDR3 nucleotide sequence: TGCGCCAGCAGCCTGTCGGTTGGATTAAGAGGCTCCTACGAGCAGTACTTC. It is translated as CASSLSVGLRGSYEQYF. Full variable domain (missing parts from reference TRBV5-1 and TRBJ2-7): KAGVTQTPRYLIKTRGQQVTLSCSPISGHRSVSWYQQTPGQGLQFLFEYFSETQRNKGNFPGRFSGRQFSNSRSEMNVSTLELGDSALYLCASSLSVGLRGSYEQYFGPGTRLTVT.

The chain is built from TRBV5-4 and TRBJ2-5, with no clear D. V was pared by 5 bases and J by 4 bases, with 12 bases between. The CDR3 is 13 amino acids. Germline-derived CDR1 and CDR2 are SGHNT and YYREEE (reference sequence). CDR3 bases: TGTGCCAGCAGTTCTCAGGTGGTAGAGACCCAGTACTTC. Protein product: CASSSQVVETQYF.

The rearrangement uses TRBV5-1 and TRBJ2-2, with D possibly being TRBD1 or TRBD2 (5 bases each). The ends were cut back, 0 bases at V and 4 bases at J, with 10 bases in the middle. The CDR3 covers 15 residues. The germline V gene has CDR1 SGHRS and CDR2 YFSETQ. CDR3 in amino acids: CASSLAGDGTGELFF. The CDR3 DNA sequence: TGCGCCAGCAGCTTGGCTGGGGACGGCACCGGGGAGCTGTTTTTT. Variable domain in full (rest from reference TRBV5-1 and TRBJ2-2): KAGVTQTPRYLIKTRGQQVTLSCSPISGHRSVSWYQQTPGQGLQFLFEYFSETQRNKGNFPGRFSGRQFSNSRSEMNVSTLELGDSALYLCASSLAGDGTGELFFGEGSRLTVL.

V and J are TRBV19 and TRBJ2-1; the match to TRBD2 covers 8 bases. The CDR3 has 15 residues. The ends lost 2 bases at V and 7 bases at J; junction bases unmatched: 7. The germline V gene encodes CDR1 LNHDA and CDR2 SQIVND (reference sequence). This chain's CDR3 is CASSILAGGRNEQFF. In DNA form, the CDR3 reads TGTGCCAGTAGTATACTCGCGGGAGGTCGAAATGAGCAGTTCTTC.

This clone was recorded only once. The chain recombines TRBV7-9 with TRBJ2-3; 12 bases align to TRBD2. This CDR3 contains 15 residues. V was clipped by 3 bases and J by 8 bases; unmatched bases: 6. The germline CDR1 and CDR2 sequences are SEHNR and FQNEAQ (reference sequence). Here the CDR3 reads CASSFTSGRIATQYF. For the CDR3, the DNA is TGTGCCAGCAGCTTCACTAGCGGGAGGATCGCTACGCAGTATTTT.

The chain couples TRBV6-1 to TRBJ2-1; D may correspond to TRBD1 or TRBD2 (5 bases each). Between the trimmed V and J ends, which lost 7 bases and 8 bases, there was a span of 18 bases. Germline values: CDR1 MNHNS, CDR2 SASEGT. This CDR3 region has 14 residues. The CDR3 protein is CASKERGGVDEQFF. The CDR3 nucleotides are TGTGCCAGCAAAGAACGGGGCGGTGTCGATGAGCAGTTCTTC.

The chain uses TRBV5-4 and TRBJ1-2, with D perhaps matching TRBD1 (5 bases). In germline, CDR1 is SGHNT, CDR2 YYREEE (reference sequence). The ends were cut back, 10 bases at V and 3 bases at J, with 16 bases in the middle. This CDR3 has 13 residues. CDR3 residues: CAGSTRADYGYTF. The CDR3 nucleotides read TGTGCCGGAAGTACCAGGGCGGACTATGGCTACACCTTC. Combining the CDR3 with reference TRBV5-4 and TRBJ1-2 gives the whole variable domain ETGVTQSPTHLIKTRGQQVTLRCSSQSGHNTVSWYQQALGQGPQFIFQYYREEENGRGNFPPRFSGLQFPNYSSELNVNALELDDSALYLCAGSTRADYGYTFGSGTRLTVV.

The rearrangement links TRBV9 to TRBJ2-5; D may be TRBD2 (7 bases). Germline CDR1 and CDR2: SGDLS and YYNGEE. This CDR3 comprises 14 residues. V lost 0 bases, J lost 4 bases, and 10 bases lay in between. The CDR3 bases are TGTGCCAGCAGCGTAGAGGGAGGGGGAGAGACCCAGTACTTC. It is translated as CASSVEGGGETQYF. Supplemented by reference TRBV9 and TRBJ2-5, the full variable domain reads DSGVTQTPKHLITATGQRVTLRCSPRSGDLSVYWYQQSLDQGLQFLIQYYNGEERAKGNILERFSAQQFPDLHSELNLSSLELGDSALYFCASSVEGGGETQYFGPGTRLLVL.

The chain carries TRBV29-1 and TRBJ1-4, with 10 bases matching TRBD1. CDR1 is SQVTM, CDR2 ANQGSEA, per germline. The CDR3 is 14 residues long. V shed 7 bases, J shed 7 bases, and the junction held 9 bases outside the gene matches. CDR3: CSGARDRGGEKLFF. The CDR3 nucleotides are TGCAGCGGGGCGAGGGACAGGGGAGGTGAAAAACTGTTTTTT.

This sequence joins TRBV2 and TRBJ2-3, with 12 bases identical to TRBD2. CDR1 is SNHLY, CDR2 FYNNEI, per germline. V was pared by 5 bases and J by 6 bases, with 6 bases of the junction left unmatched. The CDR3 loop spans 15 amino acids. DNA of the CDR3: TGTGCCAGCAGTAGACTAGCGGGGGCTTGGGATACGCAGTATTTT. Amino acid sequence: CASSRLAGAWDTQYF.

The chain links TRBV4-1 to TRBJ1-2, with 8 bases lining up with TRBD1. CDR1 MGHRA and CDR2 YSYEKL come from the germline V gene. The junction had 5 bases not matched to a gene; V was cut back by 3 bases and J by 8 bases. The CDR3 is made up of 13 amino acids. CDR3 amino acids: CASSHEQGGGYTF. The CDR3 coding sequence is TGCGCCAGCAGCCACGAACAGGGGGGGGGCTACACCTTC.

Of note for this clone: At the DNA level, this CDR3 is encoded by other sequences in the same sample as well. V is TRBV4-1 and J is TRBJ1-2; D is uncertain. CDR1 and CDR2 (germline): MGHRA, YSYEKL. Trimming stripped 1 base from V and 7 bases from J, with 7 bases between. CDR3 length equals 12 residues. CDR3: CASSQVRGGYTF. The CDR3 DNA follows: TGCGCCAGCAGCCAAGTTCGGGGTGGCTACACCTTC.

This clone was detected a few times. In nucleotides, the CDR3 is TGCAGCGTTGAAAGGACAGGGCGCAATGAGCAGTTCTTC. This translates into CSVERTGRNEQFF. The genes are TRBV29-1 and TRBJ2-1; 8 nucleotides line up with TRBD1. With V trimmed by 2 bases and J by 6 bases, 3 bases remained unmatched. CDR3 length equals 13 residues. Germline CDR1 is SQVTM and CDR2 is ANQGSEA.

The chain carries TRBV29-1 and TRBJ2-7; either TRBD1 or TRBD2 may fit D (5 bases each). The CDR3 sequence is 16 residues long. Trimming cost V 4 bases and J 1 base, with 20 bases left between them. Germline V CDR1 and CDR2: SQVTM, ANQGSEA. CDR3 region: CSVVGTRSFWSYEQYF. CDR3 coding DNA: TGCAGCGTTGTTGGGACCCGGTCCTTTTGGTCCTACGAGCAGTACTTC.

The chain is built from TRBV7-3 and TRBJ2-5; TRBD2 matches at 15 bases. There are 16 residues in the CDR3. Per the germline V gene, CDR1 is SGHTA and CDR2 is FQGTGA. V lost 5 bases and J lost 5; bases outside the gene matches: 6. CDR3 residues: CASSRGLAGGEETQYF. The CDR3 bases are TGTGCCAGCAGCCGTGGACTAGCGGGAGGGGAGGAGACCCAGTACTTC.

This clone turned up a few times. The V and J genes are TRBV29-1 and TRBJ2-5, with D perhaps TRBD1 (5 bases). This CDR3 contains 10 residues. The germline CDR1 and CDR2 sequences are SQVTM and ANQGSEA. Trimming cost V 6 bases and J 3 bases, with 5 bases left between them. The CDR3 spells CSVTEETQYF. CDR3 nucleotides: TGCAGCGTGACAGAAGAGACCCAGTACTTC.

This chain uses TRBV5-1 with TRBJ1-4; possible D gene TRBD1, 5 bases. Trimming removed 3 bases at V and 4 bases at J, with 10 bases between. The germline gives CDR1 SGHRS, CDR2 YFSETQ. There are 14 residues in the CDR3. The CDR3 spells CASSSGAINEKLFF. The DNA of the CDR3 is TGCGCCAGCAGCTCCGGGGCGATTAATGAAAAACTGTTTTTT.

The chain links TRBV9 to TRBJ2-5; D ambiguous. The CDR3 extends over 16 amino acids. V was clipped by 0 bases and J by 4 bases, with 16 bases between them. Looked up from germline, CDR1 is SGDLS and CDR2 is YYNGEE. CDR3 bases: TGTGCCAGCAGCGTAGGGGCAGGCCCCCGGAGAGAGACCCAGTACTTC. It yields the protein CASSVGAGPRRETQYF. Together with reference TRBV9 and TRBJ2-5, the CDR3 gives the full variable domain: DSGVTQTPKHLITATGQRVTLRCSPRSGDLSVYWYQQSLDQGLQFLIQYYNGEERAKGNILERFSAQQFPDLHSELNLSSLELGDSALYFCASSVGAGPRRETQYFGPGTRLLVL.

V and J are TRBV29-1 and TRBJ2-5; 7 nucleotides match TRBD2. The CDR3 spans 15 residues. Germline assignment: CDR1 SQVTM and CDR2 ANQGSEA. With V trimmed by 0 bases and J by 5 bases, 9 bases remained unmatched. In DNA form, the CDR3 reads TGCAGCGTTGAAGATCGGGGGAGGGAGCCGGAGACCCAGTACTTC. As protein: CSVEDRGREPETQYF.

This chain joins TRBV5-4 and TRBJ2-3; TRBD1 aligns across 9 bases. The ends lost 0 bases at V and 2 bases at J; junction bases unmatched: 4. There are 16 residues in the CDR3. Germline lookup yields CDR1 SGHNT and CDR2 YYREEE (reference sequence). CDR3 protein: CASSLVGQGDTDTQYF. The CDR3, as DNA: TGTGCCAGCAGCTTGGTGGGACAGGGCGACACAGATACGCAGTATTTT.

In this sample, this clone turned up a few times. The genes are TRBV29-1 and TRBJ1-2; the match to TRBD1 covers 7 bases. The CDR3 totals 11 residues. V gave up 7 bases and J gave up 7 bases; unmatched junction bases: 6. Looked up from germline, CDR1 is SQVTM and CDR2 is ANQGSEA. The CDR3: CSDWTGAGYTF. The CDR3 coding sequence is TGCAGCGATTGGACAGGTGCTGGCTACACCTTC.

This clone was detected only a few times. The rearrangement uses TRBV10-2 and TRBJ1-1, with D possibly matching TRBD1 (5 bases). Trimming left V 5 bases short and J 5 bases short, with 12 bases between. This CDR3 is built from 13 residues. Germline values: CDR1 WSHSY, CDR2 SAAADI. CDR3 sequence (DNA): TGCGCCAGCAGTAGACAGCTGGGGACTGAAGCTTTCTTT. It codes for CASSRQLGTEAFF.

This clone has more than one count but fewer than ten. The rearrangement uses TRBV5-6 and TRBJ2-1; 8 nucleotides align to TRBD2. There are 15 residues in the CDR3. The germline CDR1 and CDR2 sequences are SGHDT and YYEEEE. V gave up 1 base and J gave up 5 bases; unmatched junction bases: 5. The CDR3 DNA is TGTGCCAGCAGCTTGACCGGGGGGGCGGACAATGAGCAGTTCTTC. The encoded protein is CASSLTGGADNEQFF.